Sequencing of this T cell receptor beta chain was carried out in a study of blood T cell repertoires in COVID-19. Study in general: Sites in the United States, Italy and Spain provided acute and convalescent COVID-19 samples. T cells, B-cell-depleted T cells, or PBMCs supplied cDNA or gDNA.

Under the authors' procedure: Amplification from reference gene primers served as the basis for estimated nucleated cell counts. The protocol was immunoSEQ multiplex PCR, while the TCRdb copy is restricted to in-frame clones and leaves out a portion. V, J and clone size reflect that table, while D and trimming were determined from the DNA. The sample lists under 250,000 clones, 75% to 90% seen once, with 4.5% to 5.5% in the top ten. Seattle enrolled patients during active infection and tracked them longitudinally. Trimming stripped 3 bases from V and 9 bases from J, with 17 bases between. The V gene's germline CDR1 is KGHDR and CDR2 SFDVKD. CDR3 length: 15 residues. The table lists this clone with a few counts.

The rearrangement joins TRBV24-1 to TRBJ2-1; a possible D gene is TRBD2 (7 bases). The sample taken for sequencing was peripheral blood. This TCR derives from a woman between 65 and 79 years old with COVID-19, enrolled during active disease. This CDR3 reads CATSDRGEGFGEQFF. The CDR3 bases are TGTGCCACCAGTGATAGGGGGGAGGGCTTCGGTGAGCAGTTCTTC.